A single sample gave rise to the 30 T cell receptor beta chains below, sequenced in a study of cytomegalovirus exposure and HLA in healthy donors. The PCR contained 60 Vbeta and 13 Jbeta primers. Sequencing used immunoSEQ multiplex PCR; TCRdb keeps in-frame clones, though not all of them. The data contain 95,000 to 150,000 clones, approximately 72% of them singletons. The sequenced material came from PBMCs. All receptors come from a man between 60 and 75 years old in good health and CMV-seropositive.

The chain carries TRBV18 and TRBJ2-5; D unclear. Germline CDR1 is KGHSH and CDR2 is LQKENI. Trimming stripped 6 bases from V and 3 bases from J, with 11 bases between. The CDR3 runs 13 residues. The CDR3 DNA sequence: TGTGCCAGCTCGCCAATCGTTGAAGAGACCCAGTACTTC. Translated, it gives CASSPIVEETQYF.

DNA of the CDR3: TGTGCCAGCACCCTAGCGGGACACGAGCAGTACTTC. Encoded protein: CASTLAGHEQYF. The chain uses TRBV25-1 and TRBJ2-5; 9 nucleotides line up with TRBD2. Gene TRBJ2-7 matches the end of the DNA better, so the J call may be wrong. This CDR3 is 12 amino acids long. Per germline, CDR1 MGHDK and CDR2 SYGVNS.

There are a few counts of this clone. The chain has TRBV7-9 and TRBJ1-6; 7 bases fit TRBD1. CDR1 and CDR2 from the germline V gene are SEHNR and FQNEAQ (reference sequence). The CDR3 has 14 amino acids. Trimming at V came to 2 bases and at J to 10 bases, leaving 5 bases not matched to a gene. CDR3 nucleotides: TGTGCCAGCAGCTTACAGGGGGTGCGATCACCCCTCCACTTT. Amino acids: CASSLQGVRSPLHF.

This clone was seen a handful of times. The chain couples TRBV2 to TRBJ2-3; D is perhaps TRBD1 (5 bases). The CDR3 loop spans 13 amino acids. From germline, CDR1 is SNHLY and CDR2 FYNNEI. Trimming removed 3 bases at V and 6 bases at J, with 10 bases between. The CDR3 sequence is CASSEYRSDTQYF. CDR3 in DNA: TGTGCCAGCAGTGAGTACAGGTCCGATACGCAGTATTTT.

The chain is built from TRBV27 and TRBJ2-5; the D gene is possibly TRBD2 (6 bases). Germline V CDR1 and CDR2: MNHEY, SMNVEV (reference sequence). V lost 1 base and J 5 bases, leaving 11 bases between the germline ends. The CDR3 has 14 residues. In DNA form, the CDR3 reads TGTGCCAGCAGTTTATGGGCTAGCGCGGAGACCCAGTACTTC. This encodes CASSLWASAETQYF.

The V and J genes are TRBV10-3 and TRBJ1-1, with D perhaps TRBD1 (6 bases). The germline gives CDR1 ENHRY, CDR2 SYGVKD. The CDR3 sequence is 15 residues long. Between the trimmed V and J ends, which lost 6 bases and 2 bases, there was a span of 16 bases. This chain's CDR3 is CAISSVTGRNTEAFF. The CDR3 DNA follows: TGTGCCATCAGCTCAGTGACAGGTCGAAACACTGAAGCTTTCTTT.

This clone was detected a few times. CDR3 coding DNA: TGTGCCAGTAGTATGTCTAGCGGATCTACCTACAATGAGCAGTTCTTC. Its protein product is CASSMSSGSTYNEQFF. The V and J genes are TRBV19 and TRBJ2-1, with TRBD2 identical over 7 bases. The V gene's germline CDR1 is LNHDA and CDR2 SQIVND (reference sequence). V was pared by 3 bases and J by 2 bases, with 7 bases of the junction left unmatched. This CDR3 region has 16 residues.

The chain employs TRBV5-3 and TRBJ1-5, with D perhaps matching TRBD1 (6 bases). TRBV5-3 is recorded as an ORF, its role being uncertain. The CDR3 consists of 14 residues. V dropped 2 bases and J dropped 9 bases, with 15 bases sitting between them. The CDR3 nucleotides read TGTGCCAGAAGCTTCAGGGGCGACGCGGGGCCCCAGCATTTT. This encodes CARSFRGDAGPQHF.

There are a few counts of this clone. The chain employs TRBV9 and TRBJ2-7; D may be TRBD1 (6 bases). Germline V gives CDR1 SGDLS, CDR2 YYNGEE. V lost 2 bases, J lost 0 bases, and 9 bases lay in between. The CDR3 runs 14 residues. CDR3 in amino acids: CASSVGTTSYEQYF. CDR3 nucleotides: TGTGCCAGCAGCGTTGGGACAACCTCCTACGAGCAGTACTTC.

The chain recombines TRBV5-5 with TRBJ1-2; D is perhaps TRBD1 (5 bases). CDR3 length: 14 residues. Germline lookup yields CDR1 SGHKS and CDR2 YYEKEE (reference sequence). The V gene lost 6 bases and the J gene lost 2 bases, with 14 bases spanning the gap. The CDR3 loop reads CASTPQEGNYGYTF. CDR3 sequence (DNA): TGTGCCAGCACCCCACAGGAGGGGAACTATGGCTACACCTTC.

CDR3 DNA sequence: TGTGCCACCAGCAGGTCGGTGGCGTGGGCCTCGGACAATGAGCAGTTCTTC. It encodes CATSRSVAWASDNEQFF. The chain links TRBV15 to TRBJ2-1; D gene uncertain. Deletions cut 3 bases from V and 5 bases from J, with 20 bases between. The germline gives CDR1 LNHNV, CDR2 YYDKDF (reference sequence). This CDR3 contains 17 residues.

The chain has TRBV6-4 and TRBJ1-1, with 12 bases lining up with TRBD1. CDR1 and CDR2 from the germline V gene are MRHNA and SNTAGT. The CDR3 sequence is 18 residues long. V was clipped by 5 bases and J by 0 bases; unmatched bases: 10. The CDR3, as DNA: TGTGCCAGCAGTCTCCATTCGGGACAGGGGGCGGTGAACACTGAAGCTTTCTTT. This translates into CASSLHSGQGAVNTEAFF.

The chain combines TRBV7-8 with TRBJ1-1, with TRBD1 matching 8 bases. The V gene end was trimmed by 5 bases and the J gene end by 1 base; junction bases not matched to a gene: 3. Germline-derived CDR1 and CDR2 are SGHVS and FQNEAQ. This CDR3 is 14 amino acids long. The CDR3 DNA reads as TGTGCCAGCAGCCGGACAGGGAGGAACACTGAAGCTTTCTTT. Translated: CASSRTGRNTEAFF. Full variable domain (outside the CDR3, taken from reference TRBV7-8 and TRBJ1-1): GAGVSQSPRYKVAKRGQDVALRCDPISGHVSLFWYQQALGQGPEFLTYFQNEAQLDKSGLPSDRFFAERPEGSVSTLKIQRTQQEDSAVYLCASSRTGRNTEAFFGQGTRLTVV.

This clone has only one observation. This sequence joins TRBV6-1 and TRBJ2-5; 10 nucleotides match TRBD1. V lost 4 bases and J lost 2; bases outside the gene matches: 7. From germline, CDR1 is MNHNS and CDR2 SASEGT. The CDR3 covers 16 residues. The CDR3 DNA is TGTGCCAGCAGTGCCCATCGACAGGGGGCACAAGAGACCCAGTACTTC. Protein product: CASSAHRQGAQETQYF.

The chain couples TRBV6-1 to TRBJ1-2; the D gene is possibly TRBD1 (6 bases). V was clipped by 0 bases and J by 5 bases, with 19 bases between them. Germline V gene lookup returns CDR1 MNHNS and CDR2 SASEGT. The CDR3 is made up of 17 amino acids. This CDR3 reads CASSEALWGPRKYGYTF. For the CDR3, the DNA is TGTGCCAGCAGTGAAGCGCTCTGGGGGCCTAGAAAGTATGGCTACACCTTC.

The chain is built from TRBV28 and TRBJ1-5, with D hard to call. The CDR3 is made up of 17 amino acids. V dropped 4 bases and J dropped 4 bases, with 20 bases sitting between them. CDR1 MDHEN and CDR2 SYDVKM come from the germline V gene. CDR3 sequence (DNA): TGTGCCAGCAGTTCCTTCCGGGGTGAGGCGTGGAATCAGCCCCAGCATTTT. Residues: CASSSFRGEAWNQPQHF. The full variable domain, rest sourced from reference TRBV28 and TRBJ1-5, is DVKVTQSSRYLVKRTGEKVFLECVQDMDHENMFWYRQDPGLGLRLIYFSYDVKMKEKGDIPEGYSVSREKKERFSLILESASTNQTSMYLCASSSFRGEAWNQPQHFGDGTRLSIL.

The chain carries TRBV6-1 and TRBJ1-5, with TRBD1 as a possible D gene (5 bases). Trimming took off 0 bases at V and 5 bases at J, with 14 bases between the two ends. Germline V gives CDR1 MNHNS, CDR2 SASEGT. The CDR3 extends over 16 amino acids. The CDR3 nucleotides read TGTGCCAGCAGTGAAGCGAGAACAGGAGACTATCAGCCCCAGCATTTT. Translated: CASSEARTGDYQPQHF.

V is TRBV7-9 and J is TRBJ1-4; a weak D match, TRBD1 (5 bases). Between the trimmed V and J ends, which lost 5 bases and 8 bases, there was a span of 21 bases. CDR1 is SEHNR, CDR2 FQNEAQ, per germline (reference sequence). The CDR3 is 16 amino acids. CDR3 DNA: TGTGCCAGCAGCCTTAGTATAGGGACCGCGGGGGAAAAACTGTTTTTT. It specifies CASSLSIGTAGEKLFF.

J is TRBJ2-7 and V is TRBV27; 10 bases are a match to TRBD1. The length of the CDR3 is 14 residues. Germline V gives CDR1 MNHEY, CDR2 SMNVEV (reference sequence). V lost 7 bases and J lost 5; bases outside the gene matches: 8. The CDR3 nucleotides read TGTGCCAGCACCACGACAGGGGGCCGGGACGAGCAGTACTTC. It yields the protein CASTTTGGRDEQYF.

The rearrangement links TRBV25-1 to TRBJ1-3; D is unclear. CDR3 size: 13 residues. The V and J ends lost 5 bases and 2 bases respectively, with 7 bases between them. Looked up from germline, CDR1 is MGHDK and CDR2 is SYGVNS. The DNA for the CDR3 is TGTGCCAGCAGTTCGAACACTGGAAACACCATATATTTT. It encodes CASSSNTGNTIYF.

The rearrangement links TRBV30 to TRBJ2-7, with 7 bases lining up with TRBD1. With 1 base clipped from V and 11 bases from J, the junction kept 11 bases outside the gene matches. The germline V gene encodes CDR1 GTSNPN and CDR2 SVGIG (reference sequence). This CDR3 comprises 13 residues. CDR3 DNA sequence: TGTGCCTGGAGTGGAGGACAGGCCTTTTCGGAGTACTTC. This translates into CAWSGGQAFSEYF.

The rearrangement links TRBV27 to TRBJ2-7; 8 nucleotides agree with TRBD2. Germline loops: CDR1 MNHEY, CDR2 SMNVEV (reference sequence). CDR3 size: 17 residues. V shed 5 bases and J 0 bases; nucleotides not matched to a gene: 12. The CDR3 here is CASSPTIGAGASYEQYF. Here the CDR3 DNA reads TGTGCCAGCAGTCCTACTATCGGAGCGGGAGCCTCCTACGAGCAGTACTTC.

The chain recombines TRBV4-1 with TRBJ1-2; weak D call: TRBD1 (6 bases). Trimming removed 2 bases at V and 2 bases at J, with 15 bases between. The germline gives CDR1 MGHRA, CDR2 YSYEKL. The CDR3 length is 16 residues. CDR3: CASSQYEKDRNYGYTF. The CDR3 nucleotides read TGCGCCAGCAGCCAATACGAAAAGGACAGAAACTATGGCTACACCTTC.

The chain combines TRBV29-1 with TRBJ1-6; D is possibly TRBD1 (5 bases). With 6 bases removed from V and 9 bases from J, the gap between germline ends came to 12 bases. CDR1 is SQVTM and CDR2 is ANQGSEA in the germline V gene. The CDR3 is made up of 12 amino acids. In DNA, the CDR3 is TGCAGCGTCGGGGGTTATGGTTCACCCCTCCACTTT. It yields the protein CSVGGYGSPLHF.

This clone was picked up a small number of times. The CDR3 loop is CASSSGPSRGSGTGYTF. The CDR3, as DNA: TGTGCCAGCAGCTCCGGGCCGTCCAGGGGATCGGGGACCGGCTACACCTTC. The V call is TRBV7-3, the J call TRBJ1-2, with a tentative D call TRBD1 (6 bases). CDR3 length: 17 amino acids. In germline, CDR1 is SGHTA, CDR2 FQGTGA. V was cut by 4 bases and J by 8 bases, with 26 bases left in between.

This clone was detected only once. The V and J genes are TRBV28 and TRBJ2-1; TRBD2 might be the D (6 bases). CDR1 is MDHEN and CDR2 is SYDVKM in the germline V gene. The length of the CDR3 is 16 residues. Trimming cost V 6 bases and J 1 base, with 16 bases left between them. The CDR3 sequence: CASRPPTSLSYNEQFF. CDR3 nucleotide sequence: TGTGCCAGCAGACCCCCGACTAGTTTATCCTACAATGAGCAGTTCTTC.

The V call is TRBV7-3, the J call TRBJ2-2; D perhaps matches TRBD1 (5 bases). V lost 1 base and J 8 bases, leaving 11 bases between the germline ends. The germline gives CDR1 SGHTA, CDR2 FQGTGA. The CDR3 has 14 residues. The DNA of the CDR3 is TGTGCCAGCAGCTTAAATAAGGGGATAGGGGAGCTGTTTTTT. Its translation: CASSLNKGIGELFF.

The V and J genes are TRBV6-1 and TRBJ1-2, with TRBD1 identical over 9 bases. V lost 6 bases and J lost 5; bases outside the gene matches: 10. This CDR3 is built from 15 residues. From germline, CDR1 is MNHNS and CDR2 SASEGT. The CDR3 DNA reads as TGTGCCAGCAGACTAGACCGGGACAGGGTATATGGCTACACCTTC. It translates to CASRLDRDRVYGYTF.

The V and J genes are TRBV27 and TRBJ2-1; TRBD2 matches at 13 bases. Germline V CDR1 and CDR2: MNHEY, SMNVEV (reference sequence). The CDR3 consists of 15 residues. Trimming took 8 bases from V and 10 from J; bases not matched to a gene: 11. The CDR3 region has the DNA TGTGCCAGCGGACCATGGACTAGCGGGAGTGTAGAGCAGTTCTTC. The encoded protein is CASGPWTSGSVEQFF.

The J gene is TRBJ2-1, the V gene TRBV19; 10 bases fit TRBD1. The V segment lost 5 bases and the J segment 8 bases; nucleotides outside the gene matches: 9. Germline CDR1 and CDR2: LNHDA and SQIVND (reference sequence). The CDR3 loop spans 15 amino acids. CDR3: CASSGRDRGFDEQFF. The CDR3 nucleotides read TGTGCCAGTAGTGGCCGGGACAGGGGATTCGATGAGCAGTTCTTC.